These 11 T cell receptor beta chains were sequenced from one sample in a study of prognosis after radiotherapy for stage I lung cancer. Amplicons of TCR beta CDR3 were generated from genomic DNA by two-round multiplex PCR. Primers specific to each TRBV and TRBJ gene drove first-round PCR. TCRdb itself ran the multiplex PCR reads through MiXCR, one entry per CDR3 protein. This repertoire shows some 14,000 distinct CDR3 sequences, roughly 50% found once; its top ten account for 35% to 45%. The sequenced sample was PBMCs, obtained before or after stereotactic body radiation therapy (not recorded which). These receptors were taken from a donor aged 50 or older with non-small cell lung cancer.

This clonotype appeared a few times. It may be a read error: a sequence one base away is much more abundant. The chain has TRBV3-1 and TRBJ1-1, with D uncertain. The CDR3 has 14 amino acids. Germline V lookup: CDR1 LGHDT, CDR2 YNNKEL (reference sequence). The CDR3 protein is CAGSQGLVNTEAFF. The CDR3 DNA sequence: TGTGCCGGCAGCCAAGGTTTGGTGAACACTGAAGCTTTCTTT.

There are many counts of this clonotype. The V gene is TRBV27, the J gene TRBJ2-3; TRBD2 aligns across 12 bases. The CDR3 is made up of 17 amino acids. V lost 6 bases, J lost 4 bases, and 11 bases stayed unmatched. CDR1 is MNHEY, CDR2 SMNVEV, per germline (reference sequence). CDR3 in amino acids: CASRSRLAGDPPDTQYF. Here the CDR3 DNA reads TGTGCCAGCAGATCAAGACTAGCGGGAGACCCCCCAGATACGCAGTATTTT.

This clonotype was detected a few times. This may be a read error: a much more frequent sequence differs by one nucleotide. This sequence joins TRBV12-3 or TRBV12-4 and TRBJ1-5; D gene ambiguous. This CDR3 contains 13 residues. V was clipped by 7 bases and J by 4 bases, with 11 bases between them. The CDR3 protein is CASIPSQNQPQHF. The CDR3 DNA reads TGTGCCAGCATCCCCTCTCAGAATCAGCCCCAGCATTTT.

Comment on this clonotype: A far larger clone is one base from this, pointing to a likely read error. The chain combines TRBV6-4 with TRBJ2-3; a weak D match, TRBD1 (5 bases). Germline V CDR1 and CDR2: MRHNA, SNTAGT. This CDR3 region has 16 residues. Trimming cost V 6 bases and J 4 bases, with 20 bases left between them. The CDR3 bases are TGTGCCAGCAGGCCCTATGTTATCAGGGCCGCAGATACGCAGTATTTT. Translation: CASRPYVIRAADTQYF.

The chain links TRBV20-1 to TRBJ2-3, with D possibly matching TRBD2 (5 bases). The germline gives CDR1 DFQATT, CDR2 SNEGSKA (reference sequence). The V and J ends lost 0 bases and 14 bases respectively, with 33 bases between them. The CDR3 has 18 amino acids. The CDR3 coding sequence is TGCAGTGCTAGAGATTCCGATGGACTCCGTTCGAGACCGGATACTCGGTATTTT. Its protein is CSARDSDGLRSRPDTRYF.

Points on this clonotype: One end of the junction fails to match germline, which may point to a read error. J is TRBJ2-1 and V is TRBV20-1; TRBD2 aligns across 7 bases. This CDR3 is 14 amino acids long. Germline assignment: CDR1 DFQATT and CDR2 SNEGSKA (reference sequence). As DNA, the CDR3 is TGCAGTGCTAGATCGGCTAGCGGATACAATGATCAGTTCTTC. Translated: CSARSASGYNDQFF.

Many counts were recorded for this clonotype. This chain connects TRBV20-1 to TRBJ2-3; D may be TRBD2 (6 bases). Germline loops: CDR1 DFQATT, CDR2 SNEGSKA (reference sequence). The CDR3 consists of 16 residues. V shed 6 bases and J shed 5 bases, with 24 bases lying between them. The CDR3 DNA sequence: TGCAGTGCGGTCACTAGCAACCGACGAGGAAGAGATACGCAGTATTTT. This gives the protein CSAVTSNRRGRDTQYF.

The chain couples TRBV5-1 to TRBJ1-1; a possible D gene is TRBD1 (6 bases). Germline-derived CDR1 and CDR2 are SGHRS and YFSETQ. Trimming removed 2 bases at V and 1 base at J, with 12 bases between. This CDR3 is 15 amino acids long. The CDR3 coding sequence is TGCGCCAGCAGCTTAGCCGGGACACAGAACACTGAAGCTTTCTTT. Translation: CASSLAGTQNTEAFF.

V is TRBV6-2 or TRBV6-3 and J is TRBJ2-3; D gene unclear. The CDR3 length is 12 residues. Germline CDR1 MNHEY, CDR2 SVGEGT. V was trimmed by 7 bases and J by 5 bases, leaving 10 bases between them. CDR3 protein: CASTLDGDTQYF. The CDR3 DNA follows: TGTGCCAGCACTTTAGACGGAGATACGCAGTATTTT.

This clonotype was observed a few times. The chain employs TRBV5-8 and TRBJ2-5, with D possibly being TRBD1 (5 bases). Germline V CDR1 and CDR2: SGHTS, YDEGEE. Deletions cut 1 base from V and 2 bases from J, with 9 bases between. The CDR3 has 14 amino acids. The CDR3 here is CASSLLQGQETQYF. The CDR3 bases are TGTGCCAGCAGCTTGCTCCAGGGACAAGAGACCCAGTACTTC.

The chain uses TRBV7-9 and TRBJ1-3, with D perhaps matching TRBD1 (5 bases). The germline V gene encodes CDR1 SEHNR and CDR2 FQNEAQ (reference sequence). Trimming removed 5 bases at V and 2 bases at J, with 10 bases between. The CDR3 totals 14 residues. The CDR3: CASSPRDAGNTIYF. Here the CDR3 DNA reads TGTGCCAGCAGCCCTCGGGACGCTGGAAACACCATATATTTT. Together with reference TRBV7-9 and TRBJ1-3, the CDR3 gives the full variable domain: DTGVSQNPRHKITKRGQNVTFRCDPISEHNRLYWYRQTLGQGPEFLTYFQNEAQLEKSRLLSDRFSAERPKGSFSTLEIQRTEQGDSAMYLCASSPRDAGNTIYFGEGSWLTVV.